This TCR beta chain was profiled in a study of cytomegalovirus exposure and HLA in healthy donors. The CDR3 spans 14 residues. With 60 Vbeta and 13 Jbeta primers, the PCR was carried out. Clones were sequenced by immunoSEQ multiplex PCR, and TCRdb holds only the in-frame ones, with some missing. The table records under 95,000 clones, roughly 74% of them present only once. The sequence came from a man aged 35 to 55 in good health and CMV-seronegative. The chain combines TRBV1 with TRBJ2-7; the listed D gene, TRBD2, was not tested against the DNA. TRBV1 is a recognized pseudogene. Sequencing was done on a sample of PBMCs. The chain's CDR3 is CTSSLLAGTYEQYF. The CDR3 DNA is TGCACCAGCAGCCTTCTAGCGGGAACCTACGAGCAGTACTTC.